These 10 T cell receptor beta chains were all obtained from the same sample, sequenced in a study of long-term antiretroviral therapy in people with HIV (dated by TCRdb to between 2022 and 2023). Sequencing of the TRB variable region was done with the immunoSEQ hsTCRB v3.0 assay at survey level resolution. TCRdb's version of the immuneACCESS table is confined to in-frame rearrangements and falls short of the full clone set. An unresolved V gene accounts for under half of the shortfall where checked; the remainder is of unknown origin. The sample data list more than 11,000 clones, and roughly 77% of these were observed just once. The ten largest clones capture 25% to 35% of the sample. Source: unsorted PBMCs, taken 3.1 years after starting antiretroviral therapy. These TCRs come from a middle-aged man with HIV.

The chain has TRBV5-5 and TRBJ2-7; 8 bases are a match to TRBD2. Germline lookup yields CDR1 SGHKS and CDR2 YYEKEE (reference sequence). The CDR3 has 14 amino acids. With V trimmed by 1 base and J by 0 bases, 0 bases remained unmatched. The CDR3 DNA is TGTGCCAGCAGCTTGAGCGGGGGCTCCTACGAGCAGTACTTC. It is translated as CASSLSGGSYEQYF.

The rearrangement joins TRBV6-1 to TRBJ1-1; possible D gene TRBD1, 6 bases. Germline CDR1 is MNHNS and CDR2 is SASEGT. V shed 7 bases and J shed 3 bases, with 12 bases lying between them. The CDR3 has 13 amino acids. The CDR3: CASNTGWHTEAFF. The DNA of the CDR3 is TGTGCCAGCAATACAGGGTGGCACACTGAAGCTTTCTTT.

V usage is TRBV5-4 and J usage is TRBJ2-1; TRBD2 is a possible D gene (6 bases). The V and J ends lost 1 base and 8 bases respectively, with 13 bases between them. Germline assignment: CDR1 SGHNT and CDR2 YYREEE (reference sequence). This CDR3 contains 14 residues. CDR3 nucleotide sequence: TGTGCCAGCAGCTTGCGACTAGACGGGTATGAGCAGTTCTTC. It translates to CASSLRLDGYEQFF.

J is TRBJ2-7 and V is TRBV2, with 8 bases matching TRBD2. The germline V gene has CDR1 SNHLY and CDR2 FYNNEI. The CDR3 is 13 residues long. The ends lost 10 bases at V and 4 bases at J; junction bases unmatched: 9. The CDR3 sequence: CATRLASSYEQYF. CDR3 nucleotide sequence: TGTGCCACCCGACTAGCGTCTTCGTACGAGCAGTACTTC.

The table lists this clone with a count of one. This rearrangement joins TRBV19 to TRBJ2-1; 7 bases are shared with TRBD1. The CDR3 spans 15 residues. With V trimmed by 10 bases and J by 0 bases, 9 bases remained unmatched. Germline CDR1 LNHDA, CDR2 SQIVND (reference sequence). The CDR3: CATGQAWSSYNEQFF. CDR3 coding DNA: TGTGCCACAGGACAGGCCTGGAGCTCCTACAATGAGCAGTTCTTC.

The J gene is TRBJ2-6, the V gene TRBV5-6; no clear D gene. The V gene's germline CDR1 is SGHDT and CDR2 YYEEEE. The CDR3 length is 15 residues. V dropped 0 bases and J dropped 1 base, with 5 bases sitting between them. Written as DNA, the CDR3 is TGTGCCAGCAGCTTGGTGGGATCTGGGGCCAACGTCCTGACTTTC. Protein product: CASSLVGSGANVLTF.

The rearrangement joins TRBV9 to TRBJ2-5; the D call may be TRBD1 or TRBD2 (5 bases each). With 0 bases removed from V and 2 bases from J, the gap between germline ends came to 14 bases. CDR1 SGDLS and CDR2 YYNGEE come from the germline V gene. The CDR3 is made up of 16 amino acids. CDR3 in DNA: TGTGCCAGCAGCGTAGGTGTCTGGGGGTTACAAGAGACCCAGTACTTC. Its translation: CASSVGVWGLQETQYF.

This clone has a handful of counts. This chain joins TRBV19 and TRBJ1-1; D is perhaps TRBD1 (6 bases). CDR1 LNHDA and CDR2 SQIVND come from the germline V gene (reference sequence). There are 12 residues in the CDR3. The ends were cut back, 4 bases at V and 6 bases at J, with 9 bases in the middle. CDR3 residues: CASSKGHAEAFF. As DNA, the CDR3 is TGTGCCAGTAGTAAGGGACACGCTGAAGCTTTCTTT.

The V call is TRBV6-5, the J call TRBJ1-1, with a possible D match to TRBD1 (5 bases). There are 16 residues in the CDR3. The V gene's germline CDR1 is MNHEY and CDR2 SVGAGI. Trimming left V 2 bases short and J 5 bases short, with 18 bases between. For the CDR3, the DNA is TGTGCCAGCAGTTACGAGAATTGGGGGATGGGGACTGAAGCTTTCTTT. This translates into CASSYENWGMGTEAFF.

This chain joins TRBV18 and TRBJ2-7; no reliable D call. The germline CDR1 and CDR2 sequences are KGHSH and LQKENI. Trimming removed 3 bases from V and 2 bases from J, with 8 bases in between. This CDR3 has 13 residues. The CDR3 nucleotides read TGTGCCAGCTCACCGGTGGGTCCCTACGAGCAGTACTTC. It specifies CASSPVGPYEQYF.